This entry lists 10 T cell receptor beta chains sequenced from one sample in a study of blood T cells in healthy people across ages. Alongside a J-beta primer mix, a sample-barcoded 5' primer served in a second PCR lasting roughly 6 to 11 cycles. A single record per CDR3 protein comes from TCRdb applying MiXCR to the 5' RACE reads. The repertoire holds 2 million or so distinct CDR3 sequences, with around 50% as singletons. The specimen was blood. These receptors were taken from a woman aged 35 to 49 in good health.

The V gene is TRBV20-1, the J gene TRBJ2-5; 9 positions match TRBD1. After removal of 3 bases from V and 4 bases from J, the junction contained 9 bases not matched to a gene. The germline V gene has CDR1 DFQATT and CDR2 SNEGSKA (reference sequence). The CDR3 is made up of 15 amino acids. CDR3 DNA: TGCAGTGCTAGCCTTGCCGGGACAGGGAGAGAGACCCAGTACTTC. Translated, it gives CSASLAGTGRETQYF.

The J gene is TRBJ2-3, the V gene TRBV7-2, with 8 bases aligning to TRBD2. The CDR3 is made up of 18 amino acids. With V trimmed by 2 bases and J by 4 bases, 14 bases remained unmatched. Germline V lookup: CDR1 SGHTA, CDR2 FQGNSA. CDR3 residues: CASSLNGLAGPSADTQYF. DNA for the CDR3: TGTGCCAGCAGCTTAAACGGTCTAGCGGGCCCTAGCGCAGATACGCAGTATTTT.

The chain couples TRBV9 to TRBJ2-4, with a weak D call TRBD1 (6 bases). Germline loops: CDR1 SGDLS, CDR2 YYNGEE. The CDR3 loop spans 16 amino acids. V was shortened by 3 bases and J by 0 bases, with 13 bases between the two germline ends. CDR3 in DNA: TGTGCCAGCAGCGCCCCGCAGGGGCTAGCCAAAAACATTCAGTACTTC. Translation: CASSAPQGLAKNIQYF. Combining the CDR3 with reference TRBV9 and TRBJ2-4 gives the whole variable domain DSGVTQTPKHLITATGQRVTLRCSPRSGDLSVYWYQQSLDQGLQFLIQYYNGEERAKGNILERFSAQQFPDLHSELNLSSLELGDSALYFCASSAPQGLAKNIQYFGAGTRLSVL.

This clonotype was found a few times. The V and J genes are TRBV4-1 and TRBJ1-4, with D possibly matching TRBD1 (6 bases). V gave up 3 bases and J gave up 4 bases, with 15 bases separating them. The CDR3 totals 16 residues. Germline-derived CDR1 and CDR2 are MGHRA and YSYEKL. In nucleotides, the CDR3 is TGCGCCAGCAGCCAGCGCGGGACATCGAATAATGAAAAACTGTTTTTT. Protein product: CASSQRGTSNNEKLFF.

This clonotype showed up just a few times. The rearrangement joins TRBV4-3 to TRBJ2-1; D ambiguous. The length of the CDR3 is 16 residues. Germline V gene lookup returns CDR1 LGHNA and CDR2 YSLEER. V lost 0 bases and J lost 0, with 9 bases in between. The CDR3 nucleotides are TGCGCCAGCAGCCAAGACGACTCGAGCTCCTACAATGAGCAGTTCTTC. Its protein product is CASSQDDSSSYNEQFF.

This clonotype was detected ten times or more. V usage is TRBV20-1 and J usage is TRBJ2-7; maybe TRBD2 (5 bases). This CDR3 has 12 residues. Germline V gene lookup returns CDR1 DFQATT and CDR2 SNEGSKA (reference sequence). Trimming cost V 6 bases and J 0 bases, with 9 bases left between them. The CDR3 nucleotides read TGCAGTGCCAGCGGTAGCTCCTACGAGCAGTACTTC. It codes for CSASGSSYEQYF.

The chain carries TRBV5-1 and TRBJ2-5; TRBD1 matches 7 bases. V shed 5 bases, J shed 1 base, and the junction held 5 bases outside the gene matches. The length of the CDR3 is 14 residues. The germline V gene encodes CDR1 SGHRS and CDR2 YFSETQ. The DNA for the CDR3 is TGCGCCAGCAGGGGACAGTTGATCCAAGAGACCCAGTACTTC. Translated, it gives CASRGQLIQETQYF.

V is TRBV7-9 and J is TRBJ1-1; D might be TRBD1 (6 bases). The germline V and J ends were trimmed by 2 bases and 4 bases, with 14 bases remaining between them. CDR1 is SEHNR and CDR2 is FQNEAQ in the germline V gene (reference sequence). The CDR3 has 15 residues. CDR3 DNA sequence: TGTGCCAGCAGCTTACCAGGGGTGGGTGGCACTGAAGCTTTCTTT. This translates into CASSLPGVGGTEAFF. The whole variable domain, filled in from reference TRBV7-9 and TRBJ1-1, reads DTGVSQNPRHKITKRGQNVTFRCDPISEHNRLYWYRQTLGQGPEFLTYFQNEAQLEKSRLLSDRFSAERPKGSFSTLEIQRTEQGDSAMYLCASSLPGVGGTEAFFGQGTRLTVV.

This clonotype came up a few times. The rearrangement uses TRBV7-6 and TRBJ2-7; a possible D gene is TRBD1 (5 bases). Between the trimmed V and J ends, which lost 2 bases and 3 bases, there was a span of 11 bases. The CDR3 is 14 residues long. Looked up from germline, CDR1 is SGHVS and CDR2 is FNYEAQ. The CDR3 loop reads CASSLSDSHYEQYF. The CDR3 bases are TGTGCCAGCAGCTTAAGTGACAGCCACTACGAGCAGTACTTC.

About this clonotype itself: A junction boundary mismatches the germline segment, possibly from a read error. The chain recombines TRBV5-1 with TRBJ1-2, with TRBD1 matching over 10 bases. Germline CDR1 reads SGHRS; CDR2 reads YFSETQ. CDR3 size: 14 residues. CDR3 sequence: CTSSLGQGSYGYTF. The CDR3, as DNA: TGCACCAGCAGCTTGGGACAGGGGTCCTATGGCTACACCTTC.